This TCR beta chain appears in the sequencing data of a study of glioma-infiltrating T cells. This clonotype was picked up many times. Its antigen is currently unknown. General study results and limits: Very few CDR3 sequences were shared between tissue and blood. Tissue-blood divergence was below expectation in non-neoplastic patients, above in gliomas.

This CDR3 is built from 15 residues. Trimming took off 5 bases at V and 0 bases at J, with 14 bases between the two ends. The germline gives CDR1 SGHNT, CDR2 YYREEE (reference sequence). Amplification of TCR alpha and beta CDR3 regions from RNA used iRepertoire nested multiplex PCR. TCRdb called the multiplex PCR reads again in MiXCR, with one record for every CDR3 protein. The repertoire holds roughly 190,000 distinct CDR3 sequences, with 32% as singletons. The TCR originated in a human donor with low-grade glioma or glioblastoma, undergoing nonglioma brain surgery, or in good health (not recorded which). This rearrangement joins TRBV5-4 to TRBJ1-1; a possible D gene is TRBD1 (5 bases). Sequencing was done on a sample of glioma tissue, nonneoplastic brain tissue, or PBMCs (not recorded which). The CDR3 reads CASSPRRGVNTEAFF. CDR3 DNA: TGTGCCAGCAGTCCGCGGCGGGGCGTGAACACTGAAGCTTTCTTT. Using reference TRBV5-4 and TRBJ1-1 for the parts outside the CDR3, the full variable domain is ETGVTQSPTHLIKTRGQQVTLRCSSQSGHNTVSWYQQALGQGPQFIFQYYREEENGRGNFPPRFSGLQFPNYSSELNVNALELDDSALYLCASSPRRGVNTEAFFGQGTRLTVV.